The 3 T cell receptor beta chains below come from one sample, sequenced in a study of blood T cell repertoires in COVID-19 (TCRdb year 2020). The method behind the library was the immunoSEQ multiplex PCR assay. This is the immuneACCESS table as TCRdb keeps it, with only in-frame sequences that have V and J called. A part of the clones is gone; compared with another copy, unresolved V genes explain less than half, and the rest is unexplained. This sample lists 23,000 or so clones; approximately 79% were detected once. The leading ten clones occupy 50% to 75% of the sample. Sequencing input: peripheral blood. These TCRs come from an elderly woman with acute or convalescent COVID-19.

The CDR3 coding sequence is TGCGCCAGCAGCACGGACAGGGCTGGAAACACCATATATTTT. It yields the protein CASSTDRAGNTIYF. The chain links TRBV5-1 to TRBJ1-3; 8 positions match TRBD1. Trimming removed 4 bases from V and 2 bases from J; junction bases left unmatched: 2. Germline V gene data show CDR1 as SGHRS and CDR2 as YFSETQ. This CDR3 has 14 amino acids.

This clone was observed a few times. The chain has TRBV19 and TRBJ1-4, with 8 nucleotides matching TRBD1. V shed 7 bases and J 8 bases; nucleotides not matched to a gene: 15. This CDR3 has 16 residues. CDR1 LNHDA and CDR2 SQIVND come from the germline V gene (reference sequence). The CDR3 DNA sequence: TGTGCCAGTATGGATAGGGGATCAGGGGGCGGGGAAAAACTGTTTTTT. Protein: CASMDRGSGGGEKLFF. Drawing the rest from reference TRBV19 and TRBJ1-4, the complete variable domain is DGGITQSPKYLFRKEGQNVTLSCEQNLNHDAMYWYRQDPGQGLRLIYYSQIVNDFQKGDIAEGYSVSREKKESFPLTVTSAQKNPTAFYLCASMDRGSGGGEKLFFGSGTQLSVL.

The chain is built from TRBV7-2 and TRBJ2-2, with 11 bases matching TRBD2. Germline V gives CDR1 SGHTA, CDR2 FQGNSA. The CDR3 has 17 amino acids. Unmatched junction bases numbered 3, after V lost 3 bases and J lost 0 bases. The CDR3 nucleotides read TGTGCCAGCAGCTTGCCGACTAGCGGGACGAACACCGGGGAGCTGTTTTTT. This gives the protein CASSLPTSGTNTGELFF. Together with reference TRBV7-2 and TRBJ2-2, the CDR3 gives the full variable domain: GAGVSQSPSNKVTEKGKDVELRCDPISGHTALYWYRQSLGQGLEFLIYFQGNSAPDKSGLPSDRFSAERTGGSVSTLTIQRTQQEDSAVYLCASSLPTSGTNTGELFFGEGSRLTVL.